A few counts support the clone carrying this T cell receptor beta chain. Its target is not known. This specimen comes from a study of cytomegalovirus exposure and HLA in healthy donors. With 60 Vbeta and 13 Jbeta primers, the PCR was carried out. Clones were sequenced by immunoSEQ multiplex PCR, and TCRdb holds only the in-frame ones, with some missing. The sample includes approximately 50,000 clones, around 52% of them seen just once. This CDR3 has 12 residues. V was pared by 1 base and J by 3 bases, with 7 bases between. Germline CDR1 GTSNPN, CDR2 SVGIG (reference sequence). Study results and caveats: There was a cluster of highly shared sequence variants that was likely a sequencing artifact. According to a later analysis, donors in an Asian-associated ancestry cluster reportedly had fewer N-insertions than the approximately 670-donor mean.

The receptor was isolated from a human donor in good health. Sequenced sample: PBMCs. The gene calls are TRBV30 and TRBJ2-7; D remains ambiguous. CDR3 protein: CAWSAQNYEQYF. The CDR3 DNA follows: TGTGCCTGGAGTGCTCAGAACTACGAGCAGTACTTC.